These 10 T cell receptor beta chains share one sample of origin, sequenced in a study of OX40 agonist ivuxolimab in advanced cancers. Profiling relied on immunoSEQ multiplex PCR, and the TCRdb table lists in-frame clones only, not all of them. The table lists about 31,000 clones, around nine tenths of them singletons, with about 32% in the top ten. The sample in question was CD4+ or CD8+ T cells sorted from blood, obtained in a trial of the OX40 agonist ivuxolimab. The receptors derive from an adult with an advanced solid tumor such as melanoma, head and neck, liver or kidney cancer.

The sample holds one count of this clone. The chain couples TRBV30 to TRBJ2-3; 9 bases map to TRBD1. V trimming: 8 bases; J trimming: 4 bases; junction bases outside the gene matches: 13. Per germline, CDR1 GTSNPN and CDR2 SVGIG (reference sequence). This CDR3 comprises 15 residues. In nucleotides, the CDR3 is TGTGCCGTTCCCGGGACAGGGTTTTTTGCAGATACGCAGTATTTT. This encodes CAVPGTGFFADTQYF.

This clone has a handful of counts. V and J are TRBV6-5 and TRBJ1-1; possibly TRBD1 for D (5 bases). The CDR3 has 13 residues. CDR1 and CDR2 from the germline V gene are MNHEY and SVGAGI. Deletions cut 9 bases from V and 1 base from J, with 12 bases between. CDR3 residues: CASRLDRNTEAFF. For the CDR3, the DNA is TGTGCCAGTAGACTAGACAGGAACACTGAAGCTTTCTTT.

The chain couples TRBV5-1 to TRBJ2-4, with 8 nucleotides matching TRBD1. Germline V CDR1 and CDR2: SGHRS, YFSETQ. The CDR3 extends over 16 amino acids. The trim removed 3 bases at V and 2 bases at J, leaving 7 bases unmatched. The CDR3: CASSSSRGLTKNIQYF. The DNA of the CDR3 is TGCGCCAGCAGCTCTAGCAGGGGGCTAACCAAAAACATTCAGTACTTC.

This rearrangement joins TRBV7-9 to TRBJ2-1, with 8 bases lining up with TRBD2. The germline gives CDR1 SEHNR, CDR2 FQNEAQ (reference sequence). The CDR3 is made up of 16 amino acids. Trimming took 6 bases from V and 9 from J; bases not matched to a gene: 16. CDR3 sequence: CASRPSGTREATEQFF. CDR3 DNA: TGTGCCAGCAGACCATCCGGGACTAGGGAAGCAACTGAGCAGTTCTTC.

The V call is TRBV7-9, the J call TRBJ2-2, with D tentatively TRBD2 (7 bases). The germline gives CDR1 SEHNR, CDR2 FQNEAQ (reference sequence). The CDR3 runs 13 residues. V gave up 1 base and J gave up 10 bases, with 10 bases separating them. Here the CDR3 DNA reads TGTGCCAGCAGCTTAGACGGGGGGCTGGAGCTGTTTTTT. It translates to CASSLDGGLELFF.

This CDR3 is CASRGQTGRNEQFF. The CDR3, as DNA: TGTGCCAGCAGAGGACAGACAGGGAGAAATGAGCAGTTCTTC. V is TRBV14 and J is TRBJ2-1, with TRBD1 matching 7 bases. Per the germline V gene, CDR1 is SGHDN and CDR2 is FVKESK. The CDR3 is 14 residues long. J was trimmed by 7 bases and V by 6 bases; bases with no gene match: 9.

The J gene is TRBJ2-1, the V gene TRBV4-1; the D call may be TRBD1 or TRBD2 (5 bases each). This CDR3 comprises 19 residues. Trimming cost V 0 bases and J 0 bases, with 18 bases left between them. Germline CDR1 MGHRA, CDR2 YSYEKL. CDR3 residues: CASSQDSPRLGGSYNEQFF. CDR3 nucleotide sequence: TGCGCCAGCAGCCAAGATAGCCCTCGGCTTGGGGGCTCCTACAATGAGCAGTTCTTC.

The gene calls are TRBV30 and TRBJ1-3; no firm D call. This CDR3 region has 12 residues. Germline V gives CDR1 GTSNPN, CDR2 SVGIG (reference sequence). The germline V and J ends were trimmed by 1 base and 3 bases, with 4 bases remaining between them. CDR3 loop: CAWSESGNTIYF. CDR3 sequence (DNA): TGTGCCTGGAGTGAAAGTGGAAACACCATATATTTT.

The V gene is TRBV29-1, the J gene TRBJ2-1, with TRBD2 identical over 13 bases. The CDR3 runs 16 residues. Germline V lookup: CDR1 SQVTM, CDR2 ANQGSEA. The junction had 2 bases not matched to a gene; V was cut back by 3 bases and J by 0 bases. This CDR3 is CSVEGLAGSSYNEQFF. The CDR3 DNA reads as TGCAGCGTTGAGGGACTAGCGGGGAGCTCCTACAATGAGCAGTTCTTC.

V and J are TRBV11-2 and TRBJ1-1; D unresolved. V dropped 5 bases and J dropped 8 bases, with 12 bases sitting between them. This CDR3 has 12 residues. The germline CDR1 and CDR2 sequences are SGHAT and FQNNGV. The CDR3 here is CASSRDKTEAFF. CDR3 bases: TGTGCCAGCAGCCGAGACAAGACCGAAGCTTTCTTT.